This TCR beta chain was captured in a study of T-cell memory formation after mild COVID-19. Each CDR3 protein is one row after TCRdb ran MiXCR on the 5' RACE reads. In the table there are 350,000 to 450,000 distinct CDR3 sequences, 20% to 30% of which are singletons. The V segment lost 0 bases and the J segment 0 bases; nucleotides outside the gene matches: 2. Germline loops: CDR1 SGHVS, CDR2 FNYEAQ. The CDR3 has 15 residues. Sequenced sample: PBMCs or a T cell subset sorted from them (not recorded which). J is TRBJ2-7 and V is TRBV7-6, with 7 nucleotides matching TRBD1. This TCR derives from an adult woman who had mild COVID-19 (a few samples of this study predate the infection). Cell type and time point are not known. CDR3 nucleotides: TGTGCCAGCAGCTTAGCGTACAGGGGCTCCTACGAGCAGTACTTC. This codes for CASSLAYRGSYEQYF.